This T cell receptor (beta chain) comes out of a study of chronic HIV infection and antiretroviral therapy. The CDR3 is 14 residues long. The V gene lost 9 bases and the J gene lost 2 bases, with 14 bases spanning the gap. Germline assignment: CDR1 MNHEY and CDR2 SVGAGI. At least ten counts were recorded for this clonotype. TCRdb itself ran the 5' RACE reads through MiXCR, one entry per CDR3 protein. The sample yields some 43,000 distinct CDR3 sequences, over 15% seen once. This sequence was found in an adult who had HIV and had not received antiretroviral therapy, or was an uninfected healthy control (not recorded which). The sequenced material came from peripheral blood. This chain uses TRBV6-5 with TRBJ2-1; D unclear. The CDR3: CASETPRPYNEQFF. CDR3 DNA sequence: TGTGCCAGTGAAACACCCAGACCCTACAATGAGCAGTTCTTC.